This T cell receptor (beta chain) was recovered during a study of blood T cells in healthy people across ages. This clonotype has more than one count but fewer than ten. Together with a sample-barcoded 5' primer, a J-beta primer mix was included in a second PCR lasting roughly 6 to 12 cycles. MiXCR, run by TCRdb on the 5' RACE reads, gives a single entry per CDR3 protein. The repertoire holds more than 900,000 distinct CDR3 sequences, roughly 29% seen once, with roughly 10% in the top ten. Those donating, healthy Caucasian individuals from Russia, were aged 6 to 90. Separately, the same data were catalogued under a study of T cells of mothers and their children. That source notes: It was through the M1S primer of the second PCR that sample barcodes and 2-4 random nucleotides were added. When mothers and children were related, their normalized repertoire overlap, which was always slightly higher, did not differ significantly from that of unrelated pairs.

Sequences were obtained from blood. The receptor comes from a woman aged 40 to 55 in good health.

DNA for the CDR3: TGCAGCGTCTGGACAGCGCCTAACTATGGCTACACCTTC. This sequence encodes CSVWTAPNYGYTF. The chain uses TRBV29-1 and TRBJ1-2; possibly TRBD1 for D (6 bases). Germline V gene lookup returns CDR1 SQVTM and CDR2 ANQGSEA. The CDR3 is 13 amino acids. V was pared by 6 bases and J by 0 bases, with 11 bases between.